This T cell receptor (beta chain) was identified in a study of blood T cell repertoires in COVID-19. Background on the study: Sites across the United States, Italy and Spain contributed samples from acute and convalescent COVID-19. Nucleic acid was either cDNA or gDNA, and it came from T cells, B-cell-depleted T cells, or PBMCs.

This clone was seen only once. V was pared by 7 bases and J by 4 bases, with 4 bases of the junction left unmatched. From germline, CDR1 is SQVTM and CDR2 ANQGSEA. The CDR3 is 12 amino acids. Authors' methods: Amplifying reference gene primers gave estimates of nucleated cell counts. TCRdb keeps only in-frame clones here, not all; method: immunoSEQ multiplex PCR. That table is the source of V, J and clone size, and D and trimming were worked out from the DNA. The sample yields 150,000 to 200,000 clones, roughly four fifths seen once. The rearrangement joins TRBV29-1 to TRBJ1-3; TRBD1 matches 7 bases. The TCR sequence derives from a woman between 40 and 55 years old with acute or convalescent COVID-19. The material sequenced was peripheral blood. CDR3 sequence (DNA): TGCAGCGCCGGGACAGAAGGAAACACCATATATTTT. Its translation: CSAGTEGNTIYF.